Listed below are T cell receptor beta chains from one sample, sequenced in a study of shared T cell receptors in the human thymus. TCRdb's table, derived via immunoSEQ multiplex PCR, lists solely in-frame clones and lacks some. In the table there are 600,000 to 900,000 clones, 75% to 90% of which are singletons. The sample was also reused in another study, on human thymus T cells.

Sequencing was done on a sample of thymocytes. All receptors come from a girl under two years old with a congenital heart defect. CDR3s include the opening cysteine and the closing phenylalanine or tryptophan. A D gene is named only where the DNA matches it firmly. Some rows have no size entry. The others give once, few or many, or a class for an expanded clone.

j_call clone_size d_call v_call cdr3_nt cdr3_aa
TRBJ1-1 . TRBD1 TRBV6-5 TGTGCCAGCAGATCGGACAGGGGGATGTACACTGAAGCTTTCTTT CASRSDRGMYTEAFF
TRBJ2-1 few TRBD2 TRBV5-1 TGCGCCAGCAGTATGCCGTCCGGGACTACTAACAATGAGCAGTTCTTC CASSMPSGTTNNEQFF
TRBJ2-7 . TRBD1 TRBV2 TGTGCCAGCAGTACCAGATCAGGGGGCCACAACTACGAGCAGTACTTC CASSTRSGGHNYEQYF
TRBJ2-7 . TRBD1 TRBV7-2 TGTGCCAGCAGCTTAGGGAAGGACAGGGATAGCTCCTACGAGCAGTACTTC CASSLGKDRDSSYEQYF
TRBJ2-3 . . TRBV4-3 TGCGCCAGCAGCCAAGATAGACCTAGCGTCAGTTCGGGAACGCAGTATTTT CASSQDRPSVSSGTQYF
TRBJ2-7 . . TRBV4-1 TGCGCCAGCAGCCAAGTTTTGTCCAGGGGCTCCTACGAGCAGTACTTC CASSQVLSRGSYEQYF
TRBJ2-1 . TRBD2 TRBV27 TGTGCCAGCATCGGGGGGGGTTACAATGAGCAGTTCTTC CASIGGGYNEQFF
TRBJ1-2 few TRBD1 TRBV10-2 TGCGCCAGCAGTGAGCCCCGGACAGGAGAGGGCTACACCTTC CASSEPRTGEGYTF
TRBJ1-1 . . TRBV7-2 TGTGCCAGCGACTACAGGGTGAACACTGAAGCTTTCTTT CASDYRVNTEAFF
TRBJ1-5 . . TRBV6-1 TGTGCCAGCAGTGAAGGGACAGTGATCAATCAGCCCCAGCATTTT CASSEGTVINQPQHF
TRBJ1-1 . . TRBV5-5 TGTGCCAGCAGCCCGAGGATTGACAGGGAAGCTTTCTTT CASSPRIDREAFF
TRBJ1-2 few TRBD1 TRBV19 TGTGCCAGTAGTGCTCCCGGGACAGGGAGACAGGGCTACACCTTC CASSAPGTGRQGYTF
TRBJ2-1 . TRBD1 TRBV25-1 TGTGCCAGCAGTGCACAGGACAGGGAAGCCTACAATGAGCAGTTCTTC CASSAQDREAYNEQFF
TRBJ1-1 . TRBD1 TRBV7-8 TGTGCCAGCAGCTTACCGACAGGGCCTGAAGCTTTCTTT CASSLPTGPEAFF
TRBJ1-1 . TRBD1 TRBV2 TGTGCCAGCCCCAACCACCAGGGGGATTGGACTGAAGCTTTCTTT CASPNHQGDWTEAFF
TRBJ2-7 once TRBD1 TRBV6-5 TGTGCCAGCAGTTACCCAGGACAGGTCTCTTACGAGCAGTACTTC CASSYPGQVSYEQYF
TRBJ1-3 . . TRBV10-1 TGCGCCAGCAGCTCGGACAAGAGCTCTGGAAACACCATATATTTT CASSSDKSSGNTIYF
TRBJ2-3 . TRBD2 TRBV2 TGTGCCAGCAGTGGGGAACCGGGGGGTCTCACAGATACGCAGTATTTT CASSGEPGGLTDTQYF
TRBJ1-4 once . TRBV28 TGTGCCAGCAGTTGGGGCCGACAGACAACTAATGAAAAACTGTTTTTT CASSWGRQTTNEKLFF
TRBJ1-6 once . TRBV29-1 TGCAGCGTTGCCGATATTGCGTTCTTGCCGGTTGTAGCTTCACCCCTCCACTTT CSVADIAFLPVVASPLHF
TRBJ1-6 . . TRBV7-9 TGTGCCAGCAGCTTAGAGCTGGACAGAGGTTTAGAAGGGAATTCACCCCTCCACTTT CASSLELDRGLEGNSPLHF
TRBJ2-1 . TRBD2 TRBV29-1 TGCAGCCGGACTAGCGGGGGGAAGGGTGAGCAGTTCTTC CSRTSGGKGEQFF
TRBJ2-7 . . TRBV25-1 TGTGCCAGCAGTGAATTCCGGGGGTTAAGCGGCGAGCAGTACTTC CASSEFRGLSGEQYF
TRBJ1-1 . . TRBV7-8 TGTGCCAGCAGCTTAACCCCCGGGGAGAACACTGAAGCTTTCTTT CASSLTPGENTEAFF
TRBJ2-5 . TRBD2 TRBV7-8 TGTGCCAGCACGGGGGGAGGGGAGACCCAGTACTTC CASTGGGETQYF
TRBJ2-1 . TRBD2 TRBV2 TGTGCCAGCAAGACGTCGCGGGGGAGCTCCTACAATGAGCAGTTCTTC CASKTSRGSSYNEQFF
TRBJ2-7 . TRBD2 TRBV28 TGTGCCAGCAGTTTTGGAGTTCGGGCAGGGAGGGCCTACGAGCAGTACTTC CASSFGVRAGRAYEQYF
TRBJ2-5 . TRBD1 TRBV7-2 TGTGCCAGCAGCCCCTTGGGACAGGCCCAAGAGACCCAGTACTTC CASSPLGQAQETQYF
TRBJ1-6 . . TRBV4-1 TGCGCCAGCAGCTCCACAGGGTTTCAATCACCCCTCCACTTT CASSSTGFQSPLHF
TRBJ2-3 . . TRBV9 TGTGCCAGCAGCGTCACTATCACAGATACGCAGTATTTT CASSVTITDTQYF
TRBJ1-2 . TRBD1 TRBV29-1 TGCAGCACAGAACCTATTGGACAGGGAGGGGGCTACACCTTC CSTEPIGQGGGYTF
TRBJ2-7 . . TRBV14 TGTGCCAGCAGCCGACAGCCCTACGAGCAGTACTTC CASSRQPYEQYF
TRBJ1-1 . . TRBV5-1 TGCGCCAGCAGCCCTCTTACAGGGAGCTTCACTGAAGCTTTCTTT CASSPLTGSFTEAFF